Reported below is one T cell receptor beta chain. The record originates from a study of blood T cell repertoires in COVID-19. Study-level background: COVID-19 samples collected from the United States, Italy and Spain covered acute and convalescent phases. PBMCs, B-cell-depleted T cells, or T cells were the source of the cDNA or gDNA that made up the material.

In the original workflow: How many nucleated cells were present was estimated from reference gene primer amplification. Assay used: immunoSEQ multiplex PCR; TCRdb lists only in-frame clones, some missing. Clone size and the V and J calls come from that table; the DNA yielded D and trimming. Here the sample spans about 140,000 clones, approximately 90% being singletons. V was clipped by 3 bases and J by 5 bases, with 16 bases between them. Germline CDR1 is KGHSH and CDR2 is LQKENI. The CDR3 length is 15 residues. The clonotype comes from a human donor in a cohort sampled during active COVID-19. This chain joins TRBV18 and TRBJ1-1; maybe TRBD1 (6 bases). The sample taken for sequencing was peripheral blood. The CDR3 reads CASSPGHLDLTEAFF. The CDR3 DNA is TGTGCCAGCTCACCGGGACACCTGGATTTGACTGAAGCTTTCTTT.